This T cell receptor (beta chain) was observed in a study of Graves' ophthalmopathy and Graves' hyperthyroidism. This clonotype showed up many times. TCR beta CDR3 amplification used RNA transcripts. The workflow started with a first-round RT-PCR run with HTBI primers and then moved on to a second-round multiplex PCR. One entry per CDR3 protein results from TCRdb running MiXCR on the multiplex PCR reads. The sample lists hundreds of thousands of distinct CDR3 sequences; under 50% were seen once. The CDR3 spans 14 residues. Trimming removed 4 bases from V and 5 bases from J; junction bases left unmatched: 6. Moderate-to-severe activity, CAS at least 3, NOSPECS at least 4 and duration under 3 months characterized donors with ophthalmopathy. It was on clinical symptoms, serum thyroxine, TRAb, thyroid ultrasound and orbital computed tomography that diagnosis relied.

The source is an adult man with Graves' ophthalmopathy. This chain joins TRBV12-3 or TRBV12-4 and TRBJ2-5; 8 positions match TRBD1. Input material: peripheral blood. The CDR3 is CASSSPDRVETQYF. DNA for the CDR3: TGTGCCAGCAGTTCACCGGACAGGGTGGAGACCCAGTACTTC.